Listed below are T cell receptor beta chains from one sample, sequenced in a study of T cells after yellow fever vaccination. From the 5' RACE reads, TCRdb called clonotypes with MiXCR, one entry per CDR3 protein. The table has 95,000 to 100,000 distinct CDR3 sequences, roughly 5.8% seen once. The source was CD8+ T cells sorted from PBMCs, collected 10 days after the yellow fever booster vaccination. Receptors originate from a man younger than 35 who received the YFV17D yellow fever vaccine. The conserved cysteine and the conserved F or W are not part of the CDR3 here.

cdr3_aa: ATSTRDGGNTDTQY
v_call: TRBV15
cdr3_length: 14
j_call: TRBJ2-3

cdr3_aa: ASTLQGAGGTEAF
v_call: TRBV6-5
cdr3_length: 13
j_call: TRBJ1-1

cdr3_aa: ASSFGNTEAF
v_call: TRBV7-3
cdr3_length: 10
j_call: TRBJ1-1

cdr3_aa: ASGLGTGITEAF
v_call: TRBV12-5
cdr3_length: 12
j_call: TRBJ1-1

cdr3_aa: ASSISQEMNTEAF
v_call: TRBV5-1
cdr3_length: 13
j_call: TRBJ1-1

cdr3_aa: ASSEGTASYNEQF
v_call: TRBV4-3
cdr3_length: 13
j_call: TRBJ2-1

cdr3_aa: ASSPTSVVWAEAF
v_call: TRBV27
cdr3_length: 13
j_call: TRBJ1-1

cdr3_aa: ASSLESGGAETQY
v_call: TRBV12-3/TRBV12-4
cdr3_length: 13
j_call: TRBJ2-5

cdr3_aa: ASRDPEGDSNQPQH
v_call: TRBV6-2/TRBV6-3
cdr3_length: 14
j_call: TRBJ1-5

cdr3_aa: ASSLDGRGGNEQF
v_call: TRBV7-9
cdr3_length: 13
j_call: TRBJ2-1

cdr3_aa: SVERVNTGELF
v_call: TRBV29-1
cdr3_length: 11
j_call: TRBJ2-2

cdr3_aa: ASSQRHSYEQY
v_call: TRBV4-1
cdr3_length: 11
j_call: TRBJ2-7

cdr3_aa: ASSDYAYNEQF
v_call: TRBV2
cdr3_length: 11
j_call: TRBJ2-1

cdr3_aa: AISDIERGDENEQF
v_call: TRBV10-3
cdr3_length: 14
j_call: TRBJ2-1

cdr3_aa: SASLGGLMNNEQF
v_call: TRBV20-1
cdr3_length: 13
j_call: TRBJ2-1

cdr3_aa: ASSQDRGNAYEQY
v_call: TRBV4-3
cdr3_length: 13
j_call: TRBJ2-7

cdr3_aa: ASSPPVDHNEQF
v_call: TRBV12-3/TRBV12-4
cdr3_length: 12
j_call: TRBJ2-1

cdr3_aa: SVWDGSSQY
v_call: TRBV29-1
cdr3_length: 9
j_call: TRBJ2-3

cdr3_aa: ASSLTGSGYNEQF
v_call: TRBV7-8
cdr3_length: 13
j_call: TRBJ2-1

cdr3_aa: ASSPLGQLNYGYT
v_call: TRBV5-1
cdr3_length: 13
j_call: TRBJ1-2

cdr3_aa: ASIPRQGEETQY
v_call: TRBV2
cdr3_length: 12
j_call: TRBJ2-5

cdr3_aa: ASSLPDPRAYEQY
v_call: TRBV7-2
cdr3_length: 13
j_call: TRBJ2-7

cdr3_aa: ASSQRTVRNEQF
v_call: TRBV4-1
cdr3_length: 12
j_call: TRBJ2-1

cdr3_aa: ASSLVYHSTDTQY
v_call: TRBV5-1
cdr3_length: 13
j_call: TRBJ2-3